One and the same sample provided the 29 T cell receptor beta chains below, sequenced in a study of CD8+ T cells in alopecia areata (dated by TCRdb to between 2017 and 2018). The library came from the immunoSEQ multiplex PCR assay. RNA was extracted from all samples and reverse transcribed into cDNA as template for TCR sequencing. The immuneACCESS repertoire file appears here via TCRdb, limited to in-frame rearrangements. These files lack a portion of the clones; in checked studies, under half of the deficit traces to unresolved V genes, and the cause of the others is not known. This sample was tabulated with over 250,000 clones, among which there are no singletons. The top ten clones comprise 0.9% to 1.5% of the sample. Cells from mouse cutaneous lymph nodes were pooled, stained for CD4, CD8alpha, NKG2D, NKG2ACE and other markers, and then sorted on a BD Influx. The material sequenced was CD4+ T cells sorted from a lymph node. Receptor source: a C3H/HeJ mouse with alopecia areata. This line of mice carries MHC haplotype H2-k.

This clone was counted between two and nine times. Germline and genes: mouse. Incomplete CDR3 DNA: TGTGCCAGCAGTGATATGGGGGGAAACACCGGG. Translating gives CASSDMGGNTG. The full CDR3 protein reads CASSDMGGNTGQLYF. The chain uses TRBV13-1 and TRBJ2-2; TRBD2 agrees at 7 bases. Read coverage stops 4 residues before the CDR3 terminus; the germline J gene supplies the remainder. Germline CDR1 is NSHNY and CDR2 is SYGAGN. CDR3 size: 15 residues. V was pared by 1 base and J by 1 base, with 1 base of the junction left unmatched.

This clone was seen more than once but under ten times. Genes here carry mouse names. The read falls 4 residues short of the CDR3 end, and the missing part is taken from the germline J gene. The chain couples TRBV1 to TRBJ2-1; D unclear. With 0 bases removed from V and 4 bases from J, the gap between germline ends came to 10 bases. Germline CDR1 and CDR2: NSQYPW and LRSPGD (reference sequence). The CDR3 covers 15 residues. The sequenced part of the CDR3 DNA is TGCACCTGCAGTGCAGAGAGACAAACATATGCT. Amino acid sequence: CTCSAERQTYA. The whole CDR3 region reads CTCSAERQTYAEQFF. The variable domain in full, completed from reference TRBV1 and TRBJ2-1, reads VTLLEQNPRWRLVPRGQAVNLRCILKNSQYPWMSWYQQDLQKQLQWLFTLRSPGDKEVKSLPGADYLATRVTDTELRLQVANMSQGRTLYCTCSAERQTYAEQFFGPGTRLTVL.

This clone was seen repeatedly, ten times or more. Gene names and germline refer to mouse. The CDR3 goes on 4 residues after the read ends, and that part is filled in from the germline J gene. The chain combines TRBV1 with TRBJ1-1; no definite D call. This CDR3 comprises 11 residues. The V end was cut by 5 bases, the J end by 3 bases, with 4 bases between. CDR1 is NSQYPW, CDR2 LRSPGD, per germline (reference sequence). The CDR3 sequence: CTCSRDTEVFF. The covered CDR3 bases are TGCACCTGCAGTAGGGACACA.

Remarks on this clone: The genes are named according to mouse. The read is 4 residues too short to cover the CDR3 end, so that end is filled in from the germline J gene. This chain connects TRBV1 to TRBJ2-2; 7 nucleotides match TRBD2. CDR3 size: 15 residues. Trimming took 4 bases from V and 0 from J; bases not matched to a gene: 2. Germline CDR1 is NSQYPW and CDR2 is LRSPGD (reference sequence). The chain's CDR3 is CTCSGWGSNTGQLYF. The sequenced part of the CDR3 DNA is TGCACCTGCAGTGGCTGGGGGTCAAACACCGGG.

This clone appeared a few times. Gene names and germline refer to mouse. The read ends 4 residues shy of where the CDR3 ends; the end is completed using the germline J gene. Other DNA sequences in this specimen translate into the identical CDR3. This chain joins TRBV17 and TRBJ2-5; a possible D gene is TRBD1 (6 bases). Per germline, CDR1 MNHDT and CDR2 YYDKIL. V lost 3 bases, J lost 3 bases, and 7 bases lay in between. This CDR3 spans 13 amino acids. Partial CDR3 DNA: TGTGCTAGCAGTAGTAGGGGGCAAGAC. Translation: CASSSRGQD. The whole CDR3 protein is CASSSRGQDTQYF.

This clone has a handful of counts. Mouse names are used for the genes. From the germline J gene comes the end of the CDR3, since the read stops 4 residues before it. Distinct nucleotide sequences in the sample also encode this CDR3. The chain joins TRBV13-3 to TRBJ2-1, with TRBD2 matching 7 bases. This CDR3 is 14 amino acids long. With 2 bases clipped from V and 3 bases from J, the junction kept 2 bases outside the gene matches. CDR1 is NNHDY, CDR2 SYVADS, per germline. The CDR3 DNA, read in part, is TGTGCCAGCAGTGAAATGGGGGGCTATGCT. It yields the protein CASSEMGGYA. The whole CDR3 sequence is CASSEMGGYAEQFF.

In this sample, this clone turned up a few times. All gene names here are mouse names. The read stops 4 residues short of the end of the CDR3; the missing end is completed from the germline J gene. The chain is built from TRBV5 and TRBJ2-2, with 7 bases lining up with TRBD1. V shed 0 bases, J shed 6 bases, and the junction held 1 base outside the gene matches. Per germline, CDR1 LGHNA and CDR2 YNLKQL (reference sequence). The CDR3 runs 14 residues. The part of the CDR3 DNA that was read is TGTGCCAGCAGCCAAGATCAGGGGGCCGGG. As protein: CASSQDQGAG. The entire CDR3 protein reads CASSQDQGAGQLYF.

In the case of this clone: Genes and germline are mouse. The sequence runs out 4 residues before the end of the CDR3; the remainder is reconstructed from the germline J gene. The sample carries other DNA sequences with the same CDR3. The gene calls are TRBV12-1 and TRBJ2-7, with D hard to call. The CDR3 has 11 residues. Germline V gene sequence: CDR1 SGHSN, CDR2 HYEKVE. The chain's CDR3 is CASSLSYEQYF. Incomplete CDR3 DNA: TGTGCCAGCTCTCTCTCATAT.

This clone was detected a few times. Gene and germline names: mouse. The CDR3 goes on 4 residues after the read ends, and that part is filled in from the germline J gene. The rearrangement uses TRBV13-2 and TRBJ2-5; 12 positions agree with TRBD2. The germline gives CDR1 NNHNN, CDR2 SYGAGS (reference sequence). The CDR3 covers 16 residues. The CDR3 bases that were read are TGTGCCAGCGGGAAGACTGGGGGGGCGCAGGAAGAC. Its protein is CASGKTGGAQED. The CDR3 in full is CASGKTGGAQEDTQYF.

Concerning this clone: The gene names given are mouse names. The read terminates 4 residues ahead of where the CDR3 ends, so the germline J gene completes it. At the DNA level, this CDR3 is encoded by other sequences in the same sample as well. This chain connects TRBV31 to TRBJ2-2; TRBD1 matches 10 bases. Germline V gene lookup returns CDR1 GKSSPN and CDR2 SITVG. This CDR3 is built from 15 residues. The trim removed 1 base at V and 5 bases at J, leaving 4 bases unmatched. The CDR3 loop reads CAWSPRDRGTGQLYF. The covered CDR3 bases are TGTGCCTGGAGTCCCCGGGACAGGGGTACCGGG.

As concerns this clone: The genes are named according to mouse. The part of the CDR3 DNA that was read is TGTGCCAGCAGTATCGGACTGGGGGGGGCCTAT. Encoded protein: CASSIGLGGAY. The complete CDR3 reads CASSIGLGGAYEQYF. The chain joins TRBV19 to TRBJ2-7, with TRBD2 identical over 12 bases. The read is 4 residues too short to cover the CDR3 end, so that end is filled in from the germline J gene. V shed 2 bases, J shed 2 bases, and the junction held 2 bases outside the gene matches. CDR1 FNHDT and CDR2 SITEND come from the germline V gene (reference sequence). CDR3 length equals 15 residues.

To note about this clone: Mouse germline and gene names are used. From the germline J gene comes the end of the CDR3, since the read stops 4 residues before it. The chain couples TRBV5 to TRBJ2-5; the match to TRBD2 covers 9 bases. Germline V lookup: CDR1 LGHNA, CDR2 YNLKQL (reference sequence). The CDR3 is made up of 13 amino acids. The CDR3 here is CASSLWGGDTQYF. Incomplete CDR3 DNA: TGTGCCAGCAGCCTCTGGGGGGGGGAC.

This clone showed up just a few times. The genes are named according to mouse. Coverage ceases 4 residues before the CDR3 finishes, and the germline J gene fills in the end. Within the sample, other DNA sequences also encode this same CDR3. This chain connects TRBV13-2 to TRBJ2-1, with 9 bases lining up with TRBD1. This CDR3 comprises 15 residues. Germline loops: CDR1 NNHNN, CDR2 SYGAGS (reference sequence). CDR3 amino acids: CASGDAGQGGAEQFF. CDR3 DNA, as far as it was read: TGTGCCAGCGGTGATGCGGGACAGGGCGGAGCT.

Of note for this clone: Gene names are the mouse ones. The read ends 3 residues early relative to the CDR3; the germline J gene fills the gap. The rearrangement uses TRBV13-3 and TRBJ1-6, with 7 bases that match TRBD1. TRBJ1-6 counts as an open reading frame of uncertain function. J lost 6 bases, V lost 7 bases, and 7 bases had no gene match. CDR3 length: 14 amino acids. Germline V lookup: CDR1 NNHDY, CDR2 SYVADS. The DNA read from the CDR3 is TGTGCCAGCCCTCCGGGACAGCCTAATTCGCCC. It is translated as CASPPGQPNSP. The complete CDR3 reads CASPPGQPNSPLYF.

This clone turned up a few times. Gene and germline names: mouse. The read finishes 4 residues shy of the CDR3 end, and the germline J gene is used to complete it. The V call is TRBV19, the J call TRBJ1-1, with D possibly being TRBD1 (6 bases). CDR1 is FNHDT and CDR2 is SITEND in the germline V gene (reference sequence). The CDR3 spans 14 residues. Deletions cut 4 bases from V and 0 bases from J, with 10 bases between. The CDR3 reads CASSAGTSNTEVFF. The CDR3 DNA, read in part, is TGTGCCAGCAGTGCCGGGACATCAAACACA.

This clone was observed a handful of times. The genes and germline here are from mouse. The CDR3 goes on 4 residues after the read ends, and that part is filled in from the germline J gene. The gene calls are TRBV1 and TRBJ2-3; D is ambiguous. Germline V lookup: CDR1 NSQYPW, CDR2 LRSPGD (reference sequence). The CDR3 has 15 amino acids. The germline V and J ends were trimmed by 1 base and 0 bases, with 8 bases remaining between them. The CDR3 sequence is CTCSAVQTSAETLYF. The sequenced part of the CDR3 DNA is TGCACCTGCAGTGCAGTCCAGACTAGTGCAGAA.

For this clone: The listed genes are named as in mouse. The read halts 4 residues ahead of the CDR3 end, with the missing end drawn from the germline J gene. The genes are TRBV31 and TRBJ2-5, with 11 bases that match TRBD1. Germline CDR1 and CDR2: GKSSPN and SITVG. The CDR3 is 14 amino acids. Here the CDR3 reads CAWSLGQGGDTQYF. The DNA read from the CDR3 is TGTGCCTGGAGTCTGGGACAGGGGGGAGAC.

To note about this clone: Germline and genes: mouse. The CDR3 goes on 4 residues after the read ends, and that part is filled in from the germline J gene. The chain couples TRBV13-2 to TRBJ2-5; 11 bases align to TRBD2. This CDR3 contains 17 residues. CDR1 NNHNN and CDR2 SYGAGS come from the germline V gene (reference sequence). J lost 0 bases, V lost 0 bases, and 3 bases had no gene match. The DNA read from the CDR3 is TGTGCCAGCGGTGATGTGGACTGGGGGGATAACCAAGAC. Translation: CASGDVDWGDNQD. The full CDR3 sequence reads CASGDVDWGDNQDTQYF.

This clone was counted only a few times. Mouse gene names apply. The CDR3 extends 4 residues past the end of the read, so its final part is completed from the germline J gene. The gene calls are TRBV13-2 and TRBJ1-2; TRBD1 matches 8 bases. Germline values: CDR1 NNHNN, CDR2 SYGAGS (reference sequence). CDR3 size: 15 residues. Germline trimming cut 2 bases from V and 3 bases from J; bases unmatched to any gene: 6. The part of the CDR3 DNA that was read is TGTGCCAGCGGTGACCCCAGGGGGCAGGACTCC. Encoded protein: CASGDPRGQDS. The whole CDR3 is CASGDPRGQDSDYTF.

With respect to this clone: Gene and germline names: mouse. The CDR3 end falls 4 residues outside the read, so it is completed with the germline J gene. The V and J genes are TRBV13-2 and TRBJ2-2; D may be TRBD1 (6 bases). Germline assignment: CDR1 NNHNN and CDR2 SYGAGS (reference sequence). CDR3 length: 15 residues. V lost 3 bases to trimming and J lost 4 bases, with 13 bases between them. CDR3 sequence: CASGARRGGTGQLYF. The covered CDR3 bases are TGTGCCAGCGGTGCTCGCAGGGGCGGCACCGGG.

With respect to this clone: The gene names here belong to mouse. Read coverage stops 4 residues before the CDR3 terminus; the germline J gene supplies the remainder. The V gene is TRBV1, the J gene TRBJ2-1; a possible D gene is TRBD2 (7 bases). The CDR3 length is 15 residues. Germline lookup yields CDR1 NSQYPW and CDR2 LRSPGD (reference sequence). V was trimmed by 3 bases and J by 3 bases, leaving 12 bases between them. Incomplete CDR3 DNA: TGCACCTGCAGTGCCCCGGGGGGCGTCTATGCT. Translation: CTCSAPGGVYA. The full CDR3 reads CTCSAPGGVYAEQFF.

This clone was seen a handful of times. These gene names are mouse names. Incomplete CDR3 DNA: TGTGCCAGCGGTGCAGCACAAGAC. Translated, it gives CASGAAQD. The CDR3 as a whole reads CASGAAQDTQYF. This chain joins TRBV13-2 and TRBJ2-5; D is undetermined. The read comes to an end 4 residues before the CDR3 does, leaving the germline J gene to fill in the end. The CDR3 spans 12 residues. The germline gives CDR1 NNHNN, CDR2 SYGAGS (reference sequence). V was cut by 3 bases and J by 3 bases, with 5 bases left in between.

This clone was detected only a few times. All gene names here are mouse names. Sequencing ends 4 residues short of the CDR3 end; the germline J gene provides the rest. The rearrangement uses TRBV19 and TRBJ1-1, with 10 bases aligning to TRBD1. Germline V gene sequence: CDR1 FNHDT, CDR2 SITEND (reference sequence). CDR3 size: 13 residues. This chain's CDR3 is CASRPGQGTEVFF. The CDR3 DNA, read in part, is TGTGCCAGCAGGCCGGGACAGGGGACA.

This clone was found many times. Gene labels here are mouse ones. Coverage ceases 4 residues before the CDR3 finishes, and the germline J gene fills in the end. The J gene is TRBJ2-7, the V gene TRBV29; 11 bases align to TRBD2. CDR1 and CDR2 (germline): MSHET, SYDVDS. V shed 7 bases, J shed 0 bases, and the junction held 5 bases outside the gene matches. CDR3 size: 15 residues. The CDR3 is CASTDWGASSYEQYF. CDR3 DNA, as far as it was read: TGTGCTAGCACGGACTGGGGGGCTAGCTCCTAT.

The table lists this clone with a few counts. Gene names and germline match the mouse. The read ends 4 residues before the CDR3 terminus; that terminus is restored from the germline J gene. At the DNA level, this CDR3 is encoded by other sequences in the same sample as well. The V call is TRBV13-3, the J call TRBJ2-1, with TRBD2 matching 9 bases. The CDR3 length is 16 residues. The J segment lost 1 base and the V segment lost 1 base, leaving 3 bases of the junction unmatched. Germline V CDR1 and CDR2: NNHDY, SYVADS. CDR3 bases read: TGTGCCAGCAGTGATAGACTGGGGGTAAACTATGCT. This codes for CASSDRLGVNYA. The entire CDR3 protein reads CASSDRLGVNYAEQFF.

Regarding this clone: Mouse gene names apply. The sequence runs out 3 residues before the end of the CDR3; the remainder is reconstructed from the germline J gene. V gene TRBV13-3 combines with J gene TRBJ1-6; TRBD1 matches 12 bases. TRBJ1-6 falls under the ORF class, with uncertain function. CDR1 is NNHDY, CDR2 SYVADS, per germline. The CDR3 loop spans 16 amino acids. With V trimmed by 7 bases and J by 2 bases, 4 bases remained unmatched. The part of the CDR3 DNA that was read is TGTGCCAGCGCCGGGACAGGGGGCCCCTATAATTCGCCC. Its protein product is CASAGTGGPYNSP. The CDR3 reads in full as CASAGTGGPYNSPLYF.

Only a few counts were recorded for this clone. The gene symbols are mouse symbols. The read ends 4 residues early relative to the CDR3; the germline J gene fills the gap. Within the sample, other DNA sequences also encode this same CDR3. J is TRBJ2-7 and V is TRBV13-2, with 11 bases that match TRBD2. CDR1 NNHNN and CDR2 SYGAGS come from the germline V gene (reference sequence). CDR3 length equals 14 residues. Trimming at V came to 5 bases and at J to 0 bases, leaving 1 base not matched to a gene. The part of the CDR3 DNA that was read is TGTGCCAGCGGGGACTGGGGGGTCTCCTAT. Translation: CASGDWGVSY. The CDR3 as a whole reads CASGDWGVSYEQYF.

This clone was observed many times. Gene names and germline match the mouse. The read ends 3 residues early relative to the CDR3; the germline J gene fills the gap. The V gene is TRBV3, the J gene TRBJ1-6; tentative D call: TRBD1 (6 bases). TRBJ1-6 counts as an open reading frame of uncertain function. The germline V gene encodes CDR1 SNHLY and CDR2 FYNGKV (reference sequence). This CDR3 has 15 residues. Trimming took 5 bases from V and 6 from J, leaving 14 bases between them. CDR3 DNA, as far as it was read: TGTGCCAGCAGCCCTCTCCACAGGGTTAATTCGCCC. Residues: CASSPLHRVNSP. The CDR3 reads in full as CASSPLHRVNSPLYF.

This clone turned up a few times. All gene names here are mouse names. The read ends 4 residues early relative to the CDR3; the germline J gene fills the gap. This sequence joins TRBV19 and TRBJ2-7, with TRBD1 matching over 8 bases. Germline CDR1 and CDR2: FNHDT and SITEND (reference sequence). The CDR3 spans 13 residues. CDR3 DNA, as far as it was read: TGTGCCAGCAGTTTTCAGGGGGCGTAT. Protein product: CASSFQGAY. The full CDR3 reads CASSFQGAYEQYF.